Listed below are T cell receptor beta chains from one sample, sequenced in a study of technical replicates of blood from a handful of donors. Using immunoSEQ multiplex PCR, the repertoire was profiled, and TCRdb retains in-frame clones only, with some absent. The table lists about 74,000 clones, 95% of them singletons. The sequenced sample was T cells isolated from PBMCs. Every receptor here comes from a human donor in good health. Both conserved end residues are part of each CDR3. The D gene is left open where the match is weak. The size of a clone is reported for some rows only, either as once, few or many, or as a class for expanded clones.

len | d_gene | j_gene | abundance | v_gene | CDR3nt | CDR3aa
17 | TRBD1 | TRBJ1-2 | NA | TRBV9 | TGTGCCAGCAGCGCCCAGATGGGACAGACCGTAAACTATGGCTACACCTTC | CASSAQMGQTVNYGYTF
15 | NA | TRBJ2-7 | few | TRBV4-1 | TGCGCCAGCAGCCAAGCACTGTTTAGCTCCTACGAGCAGTACTTC | CASSQALFSSYEQYF
15 | NA | TRBJ1-5 | NA | TRBV21-1 | TGTGCCAGCAGCAGAGACAGGGGGCGAGAGCAGCCCCAGCATTTT | CASSRDRGREQPQHF
17 | NA | TRBJ1-3 | NA | TRBV19 | TGTGCCAGTAGTATAAGGGGGGGGGCCCCCTCTGGAAACACCATATATTTT | CASSIRGGAPSGNTIYF
15 | NA | TRBJ1-4 | once | TRBV4-1 | TGCGCCAGCAGCCCACTGGCGAGGGCGGACGAAAAACTGTTTTTT | CASSPLARADEKLFF
13 | NA | TRBJ2-3 | once | TRBV4-1 | TGCGCCAGCAGCCCGGTCTCCATGAATACGCAGTATTTT | CASSPVSMNTQYF
18 | NA | TRBJ1-4 | NA | TRBV18 | TGTGCCAGCTCACCCATCCCTGTGAACAGGGAGATTTTTGAAAAACTGTTTTTT | CASSPIPVNREIFEKLFF
15 | TRBD1 | TRBJ1-1 | NA | TRBV6-5 | TGTGCCAGCTGGGATTCTGCCGACAGGGCTACTGAAGCTTTCTTT | CASWDSADRATEAFF
18 | TRBD2 | TRBJ2-3 | NA | TRBV29-1 | TGCAGCGTTGAACGACTAGCGGGGGTAACGGGTGATCGGTATACGCAGTATTTT | CSVERLAGVTGDRYTQYF
12 | NA | TRBJ2-2 | NA | TRBV7-9 | TGTGCCTTGATCGGGGGTAGCGGGGAGCTGTTTTTT | CALIGGSGELFF
12 | NA | TRBJ2-7 | NA | TRBV6-1 | TGTGCCAGCAGTGATAACCCGCGCGAGCAGTACTTC | CASSDNPREQYF
12 | NA | TRBJ1-1 | NA | TRBV9 | TGTGCCAGCAGCGTAGACAGGGCCGGAGCTTTCTTT | CASSVDRAGAFF
15 | TRBD2 | TRBJ2-7 | NA | TRBV10-2 | TGCGCCAGCAGCAGGACTAGCGAGAGCTCCTACGAGCAGTACTTC | CASSRTSESSYEQYF
15 | NA | TRBJ1-2 | NA | TRBV19 | TGTGCCAGTAGATATGACCCTACAGGGACATCTGGCTACACCTTC | CASRYDPTGTSGYTF
13 | TRBD1 | TRBJ1-1 | NA | TRBV6-1 | TGTGCCAGCAGTGATCAGGGGGTCACTGAAGCTTTCTTT | CASSDQGVTEAFF
13 | NA | TRBJ1-5 | NA | TRBV4-1 | TGCGCCAGCAGCCGGGGGGTCAATCAGCCCCAGCATTTT | CASSRGVNQPQHF
17 | NA | TRBJ2-2 | NA | TRBV9 | TGTGCCAGCAGCGTAGCTTCTGGTGGGCAGAACACCGGGGAGCTGTTTTTT | CASSVASGGQNTGELFF
13 | NA | TRBJ2-1 | NA | TRBV10-1 | TGCGCCACCGCGGAGGGTCTGATGTATGAGCAGTTCTTC | CATAEGLMYEQFF
14 | NA | TRBJ2-7 | NA | TRBV11-1 | TGTGCCAGCAGCGGGGACGGACAGCCCTACGAGCAGTACTTC | CASSGDGQPYEQYF
13 | NA | TRBJ2-2 | NA | TRBV30 | TGTGCCTGGAGTGTACACCGCACCGGGGAGCTGTTTTTT | CAWSVHRTGELFF
15 | NA | TRBJ2-1 | NA | TRBV9 | TGTGCCAGCAGCGTAGTAGACAGCTCCTACAATGAGCAGTTCTTC | CASSVVDSSYNEQFF
17 | TRBD1 | TRBJ2-7 | NA | TRBV18 | TGTGCCAGCTCACCCGGGACAGGGGGTCGTTTTGTCTACGAGCAGTACTTC | CASSPGTGGRFVYEQYF
18 | TRBD1 | TRBJ2-3 | NA | TRBV15 | TGTGCCACCAGCAGGGGGTTAAGGACAGGGGCGAGCACAGATACGCAGTATTTT | CATSRGLRTGASTDTQYF
13 | NA | TRBJ1-1 | NA | TRBV19 | TGTGCCAGTAGCCACCCCGGAGATACTGAAGCTTTCTTT | CASSHPGDTEAFF
14 | NA | TRBJ2-5 | few | TRBV4-2 | TGTGCCAGCAGCCAAGATGCTAGCCAAGAGACCCAGTACTTC | CASSQDASQETQYF
14 | NA | TRBJ1-1 | NA | TRBV28 | TGTGCCAGCGAGCCGGGAGGTGCGCGCACTGAAGCTTTCTTT | CASEPGGARTEAFF
16 | TRBD2 | TRBJ2-1 | NA | TRBV4-2 | TGTGCCAGCAGCCCTATTGGAGGACTAGCGGACAATGAGCAGTTCTTC | CASSPIGGLADNEQFF